These 2 T cell receptor beta chains share one sample of origin, sequenced in a study of blood T cells in healthy people across ages. Through a sample-barcoded 5' primer and a J-beta primer mix, a second PCR was run for roughly 6 to 12 cycles. TCRdb reprocessed the 5' RACE reads with MiXCR, giving one entry per CDR3 protein. The top ten hold around 20% of the sample, which has some 700,000 distinct CDR3 sequences, about 40% seen once. The sample consisted of blood. The receptors were sampled from a woman aged 60-75 years in good health.

The V and J genes are TRBV6-5 and TRBJ2-1; the D is unclear. V shed 6 bases and J shed 0 bases, with 12 bases lying between them. CDR1 is MNHEY and CDR2 is SVGAGI in the germline V gene. CDR3 size: 15 residues. The DNA of the CDR3 is TGTGCCAGCAGCCTCCTACCGGGCTCCTACAATGAGCAGTTCTTC. This codes for CASSLLPGSYNEQFF.

CDR3: CASSLAGTGRQGLSPLHF. CDR3 coding DNA: TGCGCCAGCAGCTTGGCCGGGACAGGTCGACAGGGCCTCTCACCCCTCCACTTT. The chain links TRBV5-1 to TRBJ1-6, with TRBD1 identical over 8 bases. CDR1 SGHRS and CDR2 YFSETQ come from the germline V gene. This CDR3 is 18 amino acids long. The junction had 15 bases not matched to a gene; V was cut back by 0 bases and J by 10 bases.